The sample holds a few counts of the clone carrying this TCR beta chain. What it binds is not known. Unique molecular identifiers tagged the TCRbeta library. TCRdb reprocessed the PCR reads with MiXCR, giving one entry per CDR3 protein. Of about 300,000 distinct CDR3 sequences listed, over 7.5% are singletons. CDR3 length: 15 amino acids. V shed 8 bases and J shed 4 bases, with 20 bases lying between them. Germline V lookup: CDR1 LGHNA, CDR2 YNFKEQ. The source of the sample is a study of T-cell reconstitution after alpha-beta-depleted transplantation in children. General study points: Hyperexpanded clones declined; after one year, newly produced T cells mostly supplied diversity. Some patients owed their high day-60 TCRbeta diversity to surviving recipient T cells and thymic progenitors.

The source was peripheral blood, collected 360 days after TCRalphabeta/CD19-depleted stem cell transplant. This sequence originates from a female patient between 2 and 15 years old who had a stem cell transplant for Fanconi anemia, so the T cells may come from the graft donor. The chain uses TRBV4-2 and TRBJ1-2, with D possibly TRBD1 on 5 matching bases. CDR3 region: CASGDGAQGPYGYTF. CDR3 bases: TGTGCCAGCGGAGACGGGGCCCAGGGCCCCTATGGCTACACCTTC.